These 2 T cell receptor beta chains share one sample of origin, sequenced in a study of CD8 T cells in Susac syndrome. The authors reverse transcribed roughly 0.5 to 1 ug RNA with random hexamers. One entry per CDR3 protein, called by TCRdb with MiXCR from the immunoSEQ multiplex PCR reads. The table lists 150,000 to 180,000 distinct CDR3 sequences, approximately 94% of them singletons, with around 0.21% in the top ten. The sequenced sample consisted of CD8+ T cells from PBMCs. The receptors were gathered from a human donor with multiple sclerosis.

CDR3 coding DNA: TGTGCCACCAGCGAGGACAGAAGCCAGCCCCAGCATTTT. It yields the protein CATSEDRSQPQHF. The chain recombines TRBV15 with TRBJ1-5, with a tentative D call TRBD1 (6 bases). V shed 5 bases and J shed 7 bases, with 12 bases lying between them. Germline loops: CDR1 LNHNV, CDR2 YYDKDF (reference sequence). CDR3 size: 13 residues.

The V gene is TRBV12-3 or TRBV12-4, the J gene TRBJ1-4; 7 bases are shared with TRBD1. This CDR3 comprises 13 residues. Trimming removed 6 bases from V and 12 bases from J; junction bases left unmatched: 10. As DNA, the CDR3 is TGTGCCAGCAGGAACACAGGGGATCGGGAACTGTTTTTT. Translation: CASRNTGDRELFF.